This T cell receptor (beta chain) originates from a study of ipilimumab plus nivolumab after autologous stem cell transplantation. Overall study: Both relapsed and primary refractory DLBCL were included.

This table comes from immunoSEQ multiplex PCR, and its TCRdb copy is limited to in-frame clones, with some not included. The sample gives about 83,000 clones, about 83% of which show up once; roughly 2% is in the top ten. Starting 14 to 28 days after autologous transplant, ipilimumab 1 mg/kg was given. Per germline, CDR1 LGHNA and CDR2 YNFKEQ. The CDR3 consists of 15 residues. V lost 0 bases to trimming and J lost 7 bases; unmatched junction nucleotides: 1. The sample here was PBMCs, taken in a trial of ipilimumab plus nivolumab as post-transplant consolidation. The chain joins TRBV4-2 to TRBJ1-4; TRBD1 aligns across 11 bases. This receptor was identified in a male donor with diffuse large B-cell lymphoma. CDR3 region: CASSQDGTGGEKLFF. The CDR3 DNA follows: TGTGCCAGCAGCCAAGATGGGACAGGGGGTGAAAAACTGTTTTTT.